A single sample is the source of the 2 T cell receptor beta chains below, sequenced in a study of technical replicates of blood from several donors. The protocol was immunoSEQ multiplex PCR, while the TCRdb copy is restricted to in-frame clones and leaves out a portion. The sample gives around 89,000 clones, about 94% of which show up once; 0.2% to 0.25% is in the top ten. The sequencing input was T cells isolated from PBMCs. The receptors shown here come from a human donor in good health.

The rearrangement joins TRBV5-1 to TRBJ1-2; D remains unclear. The CDR3 spans 14 residues. CDR1 and CDR2 from the germline V gene are SGHRS and YFSETQ. V was trimmed by 4 bases and J by 2 bases, leaving 12 bases between them. The CDR3 sequence is CASSTGTGNYGYTF. CDR3 nucleotide sequence: TGCGCCAGCAGCACCGGAACGGGAAACTATGGCTACACCTTC. The whole variable domain, remainder taken from reference TRBV5-1 and TRBJ1-2, is KAGVTQTPRYLIKTRGQQVTLSCSPISGHRSVSWYQQTPGQGLQFLFEYFSETQRNKGNFPGRFSGRQFSNSRSEMNVSTLELGDSALYLCASSTGTGNYGYTFGSGTRLTVV.

V and J are TRBV6-6 and TRBJ2-3, with TRBD2 as a possible D gene (5 bases). Germline loops: CDR1 MNHNY, CDR2 SVGAGI (reference sequence). This CDR3 contains 14 residues. Trimming removed 5 bases from V and 4 bases from J, with 13 bases in between. This CDR3 reads CASSPTLGADTQYF. The CDR3 DNA follows: TGTGCCAGCAGTCCGACCCTCGGGGCAGATACGCAGTATTTT.